This passage covers 30 T cell receptor beta chains from one sample sequenced in a study of human T cells and chemical hapten exposure listed by TCRdb under 2021. The sample's time point label is to be understood as: patch test 1, 2 weeks after DPC sensitization. According to the study, the label for this sample's treatment or condition signals: therapeutic diphenylcyclopropenone sensitization with weekly scalp DPC. To prepare the library, RACE was applied. The listed sequencing device is NextSeq 500. TCRdb itself trimmed the public reads at Q25 with fastp, ran MiXCR and retained productive beta chains. A single entry per CDR3 protein holds the most common genes and DNA from its merged rows. For this sample there are around 380,000 distinct CDR3 sequences; approximately 4.4% appear just once. 2% to 2.5% of the sample lies in the top ten. The input for sequencing was whole blood, taken in connection with sensitization to the hapten diphenylcyclopropenone (DPC). Source of these receptors: a woman aged 50 to 60 with alopecia areata. Some clones in this sample may be carry-over from other donors' samples.

The chain links TRBV11-2 to TRBJ1-2; 8 nucleotides align to TRBD1. V shed 4 bases and J 4 bases; nucleotides not matched to a gene: 5. Germline lookup yields CDR1 SGHAT and CDR2 FQNNGV. The CDR3 is 14 residues long. The DNA of the CDR3 is TGTGCCAGCAGCTCCGGGACAGGCCCCTATGGCTACACCTTC. Translation: CASSSGTGPYGYTF.

This clonotype was found a few times. This chain joins TRBV14 and TRBJ2-3; maybe TRBD2 (6 bases). Trimming took 0 bases from V and 2 from J, leaving 12 bases between them. The CDR3 has 16 amino acids. Germline lookup yields CDR1 SGHDN and CDR2 FVKESK. The CDR3 reads CASSQEGGLVTDTQYF. CDR3 bases: TGTGCCAGCAGCCAAGAGGGAGGTTTAGTCACAGATACGCAGTATTTT. The complete variable domain, with remaining parts taken from reference TRBV14 and TRBJ2-3, reads EAGVTQFPSHSVIEKGQTVTLRCDPISGHDNLYWYRRVMGKEIKFLLHFVKESKQDESGMPNNRFLAERTGGTYSTLKVQPAELEDSGVYFCASSQEGGLVTDTQYFGPGTRLTVL.

This clonotype has more than one count but fewer than ten. This chain joins TRBV15 and TRBJ1-4, with 8 nucleotides matching TRBD1. Germline assignment: CDR1 LNHNV and CDR2 YYDKDF (reference sequence). Trimming cost V 1 base and J 7 bases; bases outside gene matches: 2. This CDR3 has 14 amino acids. For the CDR3, the DNA is TGTGCCACCAGCAGAGCAGGGGGCGGTGAAAAACTGTTTTTT. Translation: CATSRAGGGEKLFF.

This clonotype was counted at least ten times. The rearrangement uses TRBV10-3 and TRBJ2-7; 14 nucleotides agree with TRBD2. This CDR3 has 16 residues. The V gene's germline CDR1 is ENHRY and CDR2 SYGVKD. Unmatched junction bases numbered 0, after V lost 0 bases and J lost 2 bases. In DNA form, the CDR3 reads TGTGCCATCAGTGAGTCGACTAGCGGGAGGGCCTACGAGCAGTACTTC. Amino acids: CAISESTSGRAYEQYF.

The chain uses TRBV29-1 and TRBJ1-2; weak D call: TRBD1 (5 bases). The CDR3 covers 12 residues. Germline V gives CDR1 SQVTM, CDR2 ANQGSEA. Trimming took off 5 bases at V and 8 bases at J, with 15 bases between the two ends. The CDR3 DNA reads TGCAGCGTTAAAGGGCAGGGAGGCGGCTACACCTTC. This translates into CSVKGQGGGYTF.

This clonotype appeared a few times. The chain carries TRBV11-2 and TRBJ2-7; D is ambiguous. Germline values: CDR1 SGHAT, CDR2 FQNNGV. The CDR3 runs 12 residues. V gave up 1 base and J gave up 7 bases, with 8 bases separating them. The CDR3 DNA is TGTGCCAGCAGCTTAGTTGTAGCTGAGCAGTACTTC. Its translation: CASSLVVAEQYF.

This clonotype was observed a few times. The rearrangement joins TRBV5-5 to TRBJ1-5, with D possibly TRBD1 on 5 matching bases. CDR3 length equals 16 residues. Trimming left V 0 bases short and J 2 bases short, with 12 bases between. CDR1 is SGHKS and CDR2 is YYEKEE in the germline V gene (reference sequence). CDR3 in amino acids: CASSLDPGRRNQPQHF. For the CDR3, the DNA is TGTGCCAGCAGCTTGGACCCGGGACGGCGCAATCAGCCCCAGCATTTT.

The chain combines TRBV19 with TRBJ2-2; the match to TRBD1 covers 8 bases. The CDR3 extends over 14 amino acids. Germline lookup yields CDR1 LNHDA and CDR2 SQIVND (reference sequence). Trimming removed 5 bases from V and 7 bases from J; junction bases left unmatched: 6. The CDR3 sequence: CASSLGTGGGELFF. DNA for the CDR3: TGTGCCAGTAGTCTCGGGACAGGTGGCGGGGAGCTGTTTTTT. Combining the CDR3 with reference TRBV19 and TRBJ2-2 gives the whole variable domain DGGITQSPKYLFRKEGQNVTLSCEQNLNHDAMYWYRQDPGQGLRLIYYSQIVNDFQKGDIAEGYSVSREKKESFPLTVTSAQKNPTAFYLCASSLGTGGGELFFGEGSRLTVL.

This clonotype was detected once. The chain links TRBV28 to TRBJ1-5; TRBD1 is a possible D gene (6 bases). The CDR3 loop spans 14 amino acids. Germline assignment: CDR1 MDHEN and CDR2 SYDVKM. Trimming left V 5 bases short and J 10 bases short, with 18 bases between. The CDR3 loop reads CASSTPGGRHPQHF. In DNA form, the CDR3 reads TGTGCCAGCAGTACCCCCGGGGGGCGGCACCCCCAGCATTTT.

In its sample, this clonotype was seen many times. The chain has TRBV7-2 and TRBJ1-1; a possible D gene is TRBD1 (5 bases). The CDR3 spans 13 residues. Trimming shortened V by 4 bases and J by 4 bases, and 10 bases separated the two germline ends. Germline V gives CDR1 SGHTA, CDR2 FQGNSA. For the CDR3, the DNA is TGTGCCAGCAGCTACCCGCAGGGCACTGAAGCTTTCTTT. Protein product: CASSYPQGTEAFF.

This clonotype has more than one count but fewer than ten. V and J are TRBV7-9 and TRBJ2-7, with D possibly TRBD1 on 6 matching bases. Germline loops: CDR1 SEHNR, CDR2 FQNEAQ (reference sequence). The CDR3 extends over 13 amino acids. V was shortened by 7 bases and J by 3 bases, with 13 bases between the two germline ends. The CDR3 bases are TGTGCCAGCACCCGGGACACCGACTACGAGCAGTACTTC. It is translated as CASTRDTDYEQYF.

Many counts were recorded for this clonotype. This chain uses TRBV5-1 with TRBJ2-3; the D is unclear. Germline V gives CDR1 SGHRS, CDR2 YFSETQ. V was pared by 6 bases and J by 0 bases, with 14 bases between. The CDR3 is 15 residues long. The CDR3 loop reads CASNLAGTSTDTQYF. Written as DNA, the CDR3 is TGCGCCAGCAACCTGGCAGGTACGAGCACAGATACGCAGTATTTT.

V is TRBV27 and J is TRBJ1-2; TRBD1 is a possible D gene (6 bases). V was pared by 5 bases and J by 4 bases, with 11 bases between. Germline values: CDR1 MNHEY, CDR2 SMNVEV (reference sequence). CDR3 length: 13 amino acids. The CDR3 is CASSREQGYGYTF. Here the CDR3 DNA reads TGTGCCAGCAGTCGCGAACAGGGCTATGGCTACACCTTC.

This clonotype was counted a few times. The chain carries TRBV20-1 and TRBJ1-1, with TRBD1 as a possible D gene (5 bases). Trimming removed 0 bases from V and 5 bases from J, with 16 bases in between. CDR3 size: 15 residues. The germline CDR1 and CDR2 sequences are DFQATT and SNEGSKA (reference sequence). CDR3 amino acids: CSARDRWGLGTEAFF. CDR3 nucleotide sequence: TGCAGTGCTAGAGATCGGTGGGGCTTGGGGACTGAAGCTTTCTTT.

The sample holds many counts of this clonotype. V and J are TRBV6-5 and TRBJ2-7; 7 bases match TRBD1. This CDR3 spans 13 amino acids. J lost 7 bases, V lost 6 bases, and 9 bases had no gene match. CDR1 MNHEY and CDR2 SVGAGI come from the germline V gene. Here the CDR3 reads CASSAGQAEEQYF. In DNA, the CDR3 is TGTGCCAGCAGCGCCGGACAGGCGGAGGAGCAGTACTTC.

There are many counts of this clonotype. DNA for the CDR3: TGCAGTGCTCTGAAACTAGCGGGAGAAGGCGAGCAGTACTTC. Translation gives CSALKLAGEGEQYF. V gene TRBV20-1 combines with J gene TRBJ2-7; 11 bases align to TRBD2. V gave up 5 bases and J gave up 6 bases; unmatched junction bases: 9. Germline V gene data show CDR1 as DFQATT and CDR2 as SNEGSKA (reference sequence). This CDR3 has 14 amino acids.

This clonotype was picked up many times. The J gene is TRBJ2-2, the V gene TRBV29-1, with a tentative D call TRBD1 (7 bases). CDR1 SQVTM and CDR2 ANQGSEA come from the germline V gene. This CDR3 comprises 14 residues. V lost 6 bases and J lost 7, with 18 bases in between. Here the CDR3 DNA reads TGCAGCGTGGCCACAGGGGAGGATGGCGGGGAGCTGTTTTTT. Its protein is CSVATGEDGGELFF.

This clonotype has at least ten counts. The chain couples TRBV9 to TRBJ2-5; 9 bases align to TRBD1. In germline, CDR1 is SGDLS, CDR2 YYNGEE. With 3 bases clipped from V and 4 bases from J, the junction kept 10 bases outside the gene matches. This CDR3 is 16 amino acids long. The CDR3 coding sequence is TGTGCCAGCAGCGCCACCGGGACAGGGTCCGGAGAGACCCAGTACTTC. It encodes CASSATGTGSGETQYF.

The chain recombines TRBV15 with TRBJ1-1, with D perhaps matching TRBD1 (5 bases). The V gene lost 1 base and the J gene lost 5 bases, with 8 bases spanning the gap. The CDR3 is made up of 13 amino acids. Per the germline V gene, CDR1 is LNHNV and CDR2 is YYDKDF (reference sequence). The CDR3: CATSRVRETEAFF. The CDR3 DNA sequence: TGTGCCACCAGCAGAGTCAGGGAAACTGAAGCTTTCTTT.

The sample holds many counts of this clonotype. The chain joins TRBV12-3 or TRBV12-4 to TRBJ1-4; D not certain. Trimming pared 7 bases from V and 6 bases from J, leaving 12 bases between. There are 13 residues in the CDR3. The CDR3 DNA is TGTGCCAGCAAGCGGAGAGCTCATGAAAAACTGTTTTTT. Translated: CASKRRAHEKLFF.

This clonotype was seen repeatedly, ten times or more. The chain joins TRBV6-1 to TRBJ2-1; tentative D call: TRBD1 (6 bases). Trimming cost V 7 bases and J 15 bases, with 16 bases left between them. Per the germline V gene, CDR1 is MNHNS and CDR2 is SASEGT. This CDR3 has 11 residues. This chain's CDR3 is CASITRDIGFF. The CDR3 DNA reads TGTGCCAGCATTACCCGGGACATCGGGTTCTTC.

This clonotype was observed many times. The CDR3 protein is CASRRTSLTNQPQHF. CDR3 DNA sequence: TGTGCCAGCAGACGCACCTCACTTACCAATCAGCCCCAGCATTTT. The chain links TRBV6-2 or TRBV6-3 to TRBJ1-5; D not certain. The germline V and J ends were trimmed by 6 bases and 3 bases, with 15 bases remaining between them. The CDR3 loop spans 15 amino acids. Germline V gene lookup returns CDR1 MNHEY and CDR2 SVGEGT.

This clonotype came up many times. CDR3 nucleotide sequence: TGTGCCAGCAGCTTTGAAACTGAAGCTTTCTTT. The encoded protein is CASSFETEAFF. The chain is built from TRBV5-5 and TRBJ1-1; D uncertain. Germline assignment: CDR1 SGHKS and CDR2 YYEKEE (reference sequence). The CDR3 has 11 amino acids. V dropped 2 bases and J dropped 5 bases, with 4 bases sitting between them.

The chain employs TRBV5-1 and TRBJ2-3; D possibly uses TRBD1 or TRBD2 (6 bases each). The CDR3 length is 15 residues. Trimming stripped 2 bases from V and 2 bases from J, with 12 bases between. The germline V gene has CDR1 SGHRS and CDR2 YFSETQ. The CDR3 reads CASSLGGTYTDTQYF. In nucleotides, the CDR3 is TGCGCCAGCAGCTTAGGGGGGACTTACACAGATACGCAGTATTTT.

This clonotype has ten or more counts. The chain links TRBV2 to TRBJ2-3, with 11 bases aligning to TRBD2. Unmatched junction bases numbered 4, after V lost 3 bases and J lost 2 bases. Germline V gene sequence: CDR1 SNHLY, CDR2 FYNNEI. The CDR3 loop spans 16 amino acids. As DNA, the CDR3 is TGTGCCAGCAGTGAGGGACTAGCGGATTACACAGATACGCAGTATTTT. As protein: CASSEGLADYTDTQYF. The full variable domain, with the rest looked up from reference TRBV2 and TRBJ2-3, is EPEVTQTPSHQVTQMGQEVILRCVPISNHLYFYWYRQILGQKVEFLVSFYNNEISEKSEIFDDQFSVERPDGSNFTLKIRSTKLEDSAMYFCASSEGLADYTDTQYFGPGTRLTVL.

This clonotype was found many times. The chain joins TRBV7-3 to TRBJ2-1, with 7 nucleotides matching TRBD2. Germline values: CDR1 SGHTA, CDR2 FQGTGA. V lost 3 bases, J lost 14 bases, and 13 bases stayed unmatched. CDR3 size: 14 residues. CDR3 nucleotides: TGTGCCAGCAGCTTTGAGGGCTCAGCGGGGAGGGAGTTCTTC. Protein sequence: CASSFEGSAGREFF.

This clonotype occurred a few times. The V and J genes are TRBV20-1 and TRBJ2-1, with D hard to call. The CDR3 totals 15 residues. Trimming removed 6 bases at V and 4 bases at J, with 19 bases between. Germline loops: CDR1 DFQATT, CDR2 SNEGSKA (reference sequence). This CDR3 reads CSAPPKRVGYNEQFF. Here the CDR3 DNA reads TGCAGTGCCCCCCCGAAAAGGGTAGGATACAATGAGCAGTTCTTC.

This clonotype was detected many times. This sequence joins TRBV20-1 and TRBJ2-7, with 8 bases identical to TRBD1. This CDR3 has 12 residues. Germline CDR1 and CDR2: DFQATT and SNEGSKA (reference sequence). After removal of 5 bases from V and 5 bases from J, the junction contained 5 bases not matched to a gene. For the CDR3, the DNA is TGCAGTGCTTTGGGACAGGTCCACGAGCAGTACTTC. It specifies CSALGQVHEQYF.

This chain links TRBV20-1 with TRBJ1-1; 7 positions agree with TRBD1. The CDR3 has 15 residues. The ends lost 2 bases at V and 5 bases at J; junction bases unmatched: 11. Germline assignment: CDR1 DFQATT and CDR2 SNEGSKA (reference sequence). The CDR3 reads CSARISTGKGTEAFF. The CDR3 DNA reads as TGCAGTGCTAGAATATCGACAGGGAAGGGAACTGAAGCTTTCTTT.

This clonotype has ten or more counts. The gene calls are TRBV12-3 or TRBV12-4 and TRBJ2-7; D possibly corresponds to TRBD1 (6 bases). This CDR3 region has 14 residues. The V end was cut by 3 bases, the J end by 7 bases, with 16 bases between. CDR3 loop: CASSFFQGRLEQYF. DNA of the CDR3: TGTGCCAGCAGTTTCTTCCAGGGGCGTTTAGAGCAGTACTTC.